This TCR beta chain stems from a study of beta chain features in type 1 diabetes. Study-level findings and limits: Significant though moderate, a shortening of TCRB CDR3s appeared in all four CD4+ subsets of Type 1 diabetes patients. Overrepresentation of cells with high TCR expression could result from cDNA sequencing.

Of the isolated RNA, all was reverse transcribed, and so the sequenced material was expressed TCRB transcripts. Repertoires were generated with immunoSEQ multiplex PCR, while TCRdb's copy carries only in-frame clones and drops some. The repertoire holds hundreds of thousands of clones, with about 14% as singletons. In regard to this clone: The antigen remains undetermined.

Germline CDR1 LGHNA, CDR2 YSLEER. CDR3 length equals 18 residues. Trimming took 1 base from V and 0 from J, leaving 15 bases between them. The source of this sequence is a man aged 18 to 30 with type 1 diabetes. Sequenced material: naive CD4+ T cells from blood. This chain joins TRBV4-3 and TRBJ1-4; D is ambiguous. The CDR3 spells CASSQVAETLATNEKLFF. Here the CDR3 DNA reads TGCGCCAGCAGCCAAGTCGCCGAGACGCTTGCAACTAATGAAAAACTGTTTTTT.